This T cell receptor (beta chain) emerged from a study of identical twins. In TCRdb, the 5' RACE reads were re-called with MiXCR into one record per CDR3 protein. Altogether some 900,000 distinct CDR3 sequences are present, about 12% being singletons, with the ten largest covering around 1.5%. In this sample, this clonotype turned up many times. The length of the CDR3 is 15 residues. V was pared by 3 bases and J by 6 bases, with 6 bases of the junction left unmatched. A further study also used this sample, focusing on yellow fever vaccine responses in identical twins.

Sequencing input: PBMCs. The chain recombines TRBV12-3 or TRBV12-4 with TRBJ2-2; 8 nucleotides match TRBD2. The sequence was obtained from a woman younger than 35 in good health. CDR3 in DNA: TGTGCCAGCAGTTTGAGCGGGAGAGGAGCCGGGGAGCTGTTTTTT. Protein sequence: CASSLSGRGAGELFF.